A selection of T cell receptor beta chains follows, all from one sample in a study of cytomegalovirus exposure and HLA in healthy donors. TCRdb's table, derived via immunoSEQ multiplex PCR, lists solely in-frame clones and lacks some. The table includes about 190,000 clones, roughly 82% detected once. Sequencing was done on a sample of PBMCs. All receptors derive from a woman in her fifties or sixties in good health and CMV-seropositive. Both conserved end residues are part of each CDR3. D genes are given only for firm matches. Where a row states a size, it is once, few, many or the class of an expanded clone; other rows omit it.

j_call,clone_size,v_call,d_call,cdr3_aa,cdr3_nt
TRBJ2-7,.,TRBV5-5,TRBD1,CASSLVGQVSYEQYF,TGTGCCAGCAGCTTGGTGGGACAGGTTAGTTACGAGCAGTACTTC
TRBJ2-1,.,TRBV9,.,CASSVDDPGSYNEQFF,TGTGCCAGCAGCGTAGATGATCCGGGTTCTTACAATGAGCAGTTCTTC
TRBJ2-2,.,TRBV28,TRBD1,CASSLGQGDANTGELFF,TGTGCCAGCAGTTTAGGGCAGGGGGACGCGAACACCGGGGAGCTGTTTTTT
TRBJ1-1,.,TRBV30,TRBD1,CAWKRGPSTEAFF,TGTGCCTGGAAGAGGGGGCCTTCCACTGAAGCTTTCTTT
TRBJ2-1,.,TRBV7-3,TRBD1,CASSSTDRGRNEQFF,TGTGCCAGCAGCTCCACGGACAGGGGGAGGAATGAGCAGTTCTTC
TRBJ2-5,.,TRBV15,TRBD1,CATSRDLDGTGEGETQYF,TGTGCCACCAGCAGAGATCTCGATGGGACAGGGGAAGGAGAGACCCAGTACTTC
TRBJ2-7,.,TRBV6-5,.,CASSYTRARDEQYF,TGTGCCAGCAGTTACACGAGGGCGCGGGACGAGCAGTACTTC
TRBJ2-1,.,TRBV27,.,CASSPIHHIILSGDDNEQFF,TGTGCCAGCAGTCCGATCCATCATATCATACTCTCAGGGGATGACAATGAGCAGTTCTTC
TRBJ2-6,.,TRBV27,TRBD1,CASSLSAGQGYSGANVLTF,TGTGCCAGCAGTTTATCGGCGGGACAGGGATACTCTGGGGCCAACGTCCTGACTTTC
TRBJ2-7,.,TRBV7-3,.,CASSLSPGGPFLF,TGTGCCAGCAGCTTAAGCCCGGGGGGCCCCTTCCTCTTC
TRBJ2-1,.,TRBV7-9,.,CASSRGGESSYNEQFF,TGTGCCAGCAGCCGTGGCGGCGAGAGCTCCTACAATGAGCAGTTCTTC
TRBJ1-4,.,TRBV11-2,TRBD1,CASSFAGRQGEKLFF,TGTGCCAGCAGCTTCGCGGGTAGACAGGGTGAAAAACTGTTTTTT
TRBJ2-7,.,TRBV7-6,TRBD1,CASSLAVAGGLDYEQYF,TGTGCCAGCAGCTTAGCGGTGGCAGGGGGCCTTGACTACGAGCAGTACTTC
TRBJ1-1,few,TRBV10-3,TRBD1,CATSEGQRNTEAFF,TGTGCCACCTCCGAGGGACAGAGGAACACTGAAGCTTTCTTT
TRBJ2-5,.,TRBV6-1,.,CASSSGGQYETQYF,TGTGCCAGCAGTTCCGGGGGACAGTACGAGACCCAGTACTTC
TRBJ1-1,.,TRBV5-1,.,CASSSSRILNTEAFF,TGCGCCAGCAGCTCCAGCAGGATATTGAACACTGAAGCTTTCTTT
TRBJ1-4,.,TRBV5-6,TRBD1,CASSWGQASNEKLFF,TGTGCCAGCAGCTGGGGACAGGCTTCTAATGAAAAACTGTTTTTT
TRBJ2-2,.,TRBV13,TRBD2,CASSLGLAGGLLGTGELFF,TGTGCCAGCAGCTTAGGACTAGCGGGGGGCCTCCTAGGAACCGGGGAGCTGTTTTTT
TRBJ2-7,.,TRBV5-5,.,CASSLAGTSPYEQYF,TGTGCCAGCAGCTTGGCCGGGACTTCCCCCTACGAGCAGTACTTC
TRBJ2-5,.,TRBV7-2,TRBD1,CASSFDRGHRETQYF,TGTGCCAGCAGCTTTGACAGGGGGCATCGAGAGACCCAGTACTTC
TRBJ1-3,.,TRBV28,.,CASSPTGSSGNTIYF,TGTGCCAGCAGTCCGACAGGATCTAGCGGAAACACCATATATTTT
TRBJ1-1,.,TRBV6-5,TRBD1,CATGQGVMNTEAFF,TGTGCCACTGGACAGGGGGTAATGAACACTGAAGCTTTCTTT
TRBJ2-5,.,TRBV5-1,.,CASSLDSGGGQETQYF,TGCGCCAGCAGCTTGGATTCGGGGGGCGGGCAAGAGACCCAGTACTTC
TRBJ2-7,.,TRBV10-3,.,CAISIQGAYEQYF,TGTGCCATCAGTATACAGGGAGCCTACGAGCAGTACTTC
TRBJ2-6,.,TRBV19,TRBD1,CASSGGQGWAGANVLTF,TGTGCCAGTAGTGGTGGACAGGGTTGGGCTGGGGCCAACGTCCTGACTTTC
TRBJ1-1,.,TRBV7-2,.,CASSLDFGLGSTEAFF,TGTGCCAGCAGCTTAGATTTTGGGTTAGGGAGCACTGAAGCTTTCTTT
TRBJ2-3,.,TRBV7-2,TRBD1,CASSPRTGTDTQYF,TGTGCCAGCAGCCCGCGGACAGGGACAGATACGCAGTATTTT
TRBJ1-1,.,TRBV4-1,TRBD1,CASSQVGQGMSTEAFF,TGCGCCAGCAGCCAGGTAGGACAGGGGATGAGCACTGAAGCTTTCTTT
TRBJ2-3,.,TRBV11-2,.,CASSFNREGVPDTQYF,TGTGCCAGCAGCTTTAATAGGGAGGGGGTCCCAGATACGCAGTATTTT
TRBJ1-1,.,TRBV5-1,TRBD1,CASSVGQGMNTEAFF,TGCGCCAGCAGCGTAGGACAGGGAATGAACACTGAAGCTTTCTTT
TRBJ1-1,.,TRBV6-1,TRBD1,CASSLGQGLNTEAFF,TGTGCCAGCAGTCTGGGACAGGGATTGAACACTGAAGCTTTCTTT
TRBJ1-1,.,TRBV28,.,CASSWTTGYREAFF,TGTGCCAGCAGTTGGACGACAGGTTACCGTGAAGCTTTCTTT
TRBJ2-1,.,TRBV28,TRBD2,CASSPTGLAGIYNEQFF,TGTGCCAGCAGTCCCACCGGACTAGCGGGGATCTACAATGAGCAGTTCTTC
TRBJ2-3,.,TRBV14,TRBD2,CASSQVGGLAETTDTQYF,TGTGCCAGCAGCCAAGTTGGGGGACTAGCGGAAACAACAGATACGCAGTATTTT
TRBJ2-2,.,TRBV7-3,.,CASSPTGNTGELFF,TGTGCCAGCAGCCCCACAGGGAACACCGGGGAGCTGTTTTTT
TRBJ1-6,.,TRBV7-9,TRBD1,CSSSRQGSNSPLHF,TGTTCCAGCAGCAGACAGGGGAGTAATTCACCCCTCCACTTT
TRBJ1-5,few,TRBV4-1,.,CASSQVEAQPQHF,TGCGCCAGCAGCCAAGTGGAGGCCCAGCCCCAGCATTTT
TRBJ2-7,.,TRBV4-3,TRBD1,CASSQEPGGSYEQYF,TGCGCCAGCAGCCAAGAGCCAGGGGGATCCTACGAGCAGTACTTC
TRBJ1-2,once,TRBV29-1,TRBD1,CSTGTGDGYTF,TGCAGCACTGGGACAGGGGACGGCTACACCTTC
TRBJ1-5,once,TRBV30,TRBD1,CAWSVKDRGSNQPQHF,TGTGCCTGGAGTGTCAAAGACAGGGGAAGCAATCAGCCCCAGCATTTT
TRBJ1-4,.,TRBV7-9,.,CASSRGEGHRPNEKLFF,TGTGCCAGCAGCAGAGGTGAAGGACACCGGCCAAATGAAAAACTGTTTTTT
TRBJ2-3,.,TRBV4-1,TRBD2,CASSQDRHGGIADTQYF,TGCGCCAGCAGCCAAGATCGTCACGGGGGGATCGCAGATACGCAGTATTTT
TRBJ2-3,.,TRBV7-9,TRBD1,CASSGGQGADTQYF,TGTGCCAGCAGCGGGGGACAGGGGGCAGATACGCAGTATTTT
TRBJ2-3,.,TRBV7-9,TRBD2,CASSLDDGGARDTQYF,TGTGCCAGCAGCTTAGATGACGGGGGGGCCAGGGATACGCAGTATTTT
TRBJ1-1,.,TRBV7-3,.,CASSPQVDSEAFF,TGTGCCAGCAGCCCCCAGGTGGACAGCGAAGCTTTCTTT
TRBJ2-7,.,TRBV4-3,TRBD1,CASSQDPGTGYEQYF,TGCGCCAGCAGCCAAGACCCCGGGACAGGGTACGAGCAGTACTTC
TRBJ2-1,.,TRBV5-4,TRBD1,CASSLRTGGNEQFF,TGTGCCAGCAGCCTCCGGACAGGGGGTAATGAGCAGTTCTTC
TRBJ2-7,.,TRBV7-9,TRBD1,CASSLPTRQGYEQYF,TGTGCCAGCAGCCTACCGACGCGACAGGGTTACGAGCAGTACTTC
TRBJ1-5,.,TRBV30,.,CAWSVKGPQNQPQHF,TGTGCCTGGAGTGTAAAGGGGCCGCAAAATCAGCCCCAGCATTTT
TRBJ2-7,few,TRBV4-3,.,CASSLSWQGSSYEQYF,TGCGCCAGCAGCCTCTCCTGGCAGGGCAGCTCCTACGAGCAGTACTTC
TRBJ2-3,once,TRBV5-1,.,CASRPVELSTDTQYF,TGCGCCAGCAGACCAGTGGAGCTGAGCACAGATACGCAGTATTTT
TRBJ2-7,.,TRBV6-1,.,CASSVQSSYEQYF,TGTGCCAGCAGTGTACAAAGCTCCTACGAGCAGTACTTC
TRBJ2-7,.,TRBV2,.,CASRRTNNEQYF,TGTGCCAGTAGACGGACTAATAACGAGCAGTACTTC
TRBJ2-3,.,TRBV6-6,.,CASSSGQSWADTQYF,TGTGCCAGCAGCTCCGGACAGTCTTGGGCAGATACGCAGTATTTT
TRBJ1-2,.,TRBV19,.,CASSIPTGPKGGANYGYTF,TGTGCCAGTAGTATCCCGACGGGACCTAAGGGAGGAGCTAACTATGGCTACACCTTC
TRBJ2-5,.,TRBV5-4,.,CASSQKAGKETQYF,TGTGCCAGCAGCCAGAAGGCAGGGAAAGAGACCCAGTACTTC